Here is one T cell receptor beta chain with its context. The sample comes from a study of blood T cell dynamics during melanoma immunotherapy. Study in general: Patients with metastatic melanoma got pembrolizumab or nivolumab-ipilimumab as first-line care.

TCRdb's table, derived via immunoSEQ multiplex PCR, lists solely in-frame clones and lacks some. The sample lists around 10,000 clones, roughly four fifths seen once, with roughly 15% in the top ten. Germline trimming cut 6 bases from V and 5 bases from J; bases unmatched to any gene: 8. CDR1 KGHSH and CDR2 LQKENI come from the germline V gene. The CDR3 loop spans 14 amino acids. Time point defined: pre-treatment baseline. One draw preceded checkpoint blockade; another followed its first cycle at week 3. Response was assessed by RECIST 1.1 at 12 weeks, except a couple of rapid progressors. This clonotype was sampled from a human donor with melanoma. Sample: blood, taken from a patient treated with checkpoint blockade. This chain joins TRBV18 and TRBJ1-1; 8 bases are shared with TRBD1. CDR3 in DNA: TGTGCCAGCTCCCACAGACAGGGGCGTACTGAAGCTTTCTTT. Encoded protein: CASSHRQGRTEAFF.